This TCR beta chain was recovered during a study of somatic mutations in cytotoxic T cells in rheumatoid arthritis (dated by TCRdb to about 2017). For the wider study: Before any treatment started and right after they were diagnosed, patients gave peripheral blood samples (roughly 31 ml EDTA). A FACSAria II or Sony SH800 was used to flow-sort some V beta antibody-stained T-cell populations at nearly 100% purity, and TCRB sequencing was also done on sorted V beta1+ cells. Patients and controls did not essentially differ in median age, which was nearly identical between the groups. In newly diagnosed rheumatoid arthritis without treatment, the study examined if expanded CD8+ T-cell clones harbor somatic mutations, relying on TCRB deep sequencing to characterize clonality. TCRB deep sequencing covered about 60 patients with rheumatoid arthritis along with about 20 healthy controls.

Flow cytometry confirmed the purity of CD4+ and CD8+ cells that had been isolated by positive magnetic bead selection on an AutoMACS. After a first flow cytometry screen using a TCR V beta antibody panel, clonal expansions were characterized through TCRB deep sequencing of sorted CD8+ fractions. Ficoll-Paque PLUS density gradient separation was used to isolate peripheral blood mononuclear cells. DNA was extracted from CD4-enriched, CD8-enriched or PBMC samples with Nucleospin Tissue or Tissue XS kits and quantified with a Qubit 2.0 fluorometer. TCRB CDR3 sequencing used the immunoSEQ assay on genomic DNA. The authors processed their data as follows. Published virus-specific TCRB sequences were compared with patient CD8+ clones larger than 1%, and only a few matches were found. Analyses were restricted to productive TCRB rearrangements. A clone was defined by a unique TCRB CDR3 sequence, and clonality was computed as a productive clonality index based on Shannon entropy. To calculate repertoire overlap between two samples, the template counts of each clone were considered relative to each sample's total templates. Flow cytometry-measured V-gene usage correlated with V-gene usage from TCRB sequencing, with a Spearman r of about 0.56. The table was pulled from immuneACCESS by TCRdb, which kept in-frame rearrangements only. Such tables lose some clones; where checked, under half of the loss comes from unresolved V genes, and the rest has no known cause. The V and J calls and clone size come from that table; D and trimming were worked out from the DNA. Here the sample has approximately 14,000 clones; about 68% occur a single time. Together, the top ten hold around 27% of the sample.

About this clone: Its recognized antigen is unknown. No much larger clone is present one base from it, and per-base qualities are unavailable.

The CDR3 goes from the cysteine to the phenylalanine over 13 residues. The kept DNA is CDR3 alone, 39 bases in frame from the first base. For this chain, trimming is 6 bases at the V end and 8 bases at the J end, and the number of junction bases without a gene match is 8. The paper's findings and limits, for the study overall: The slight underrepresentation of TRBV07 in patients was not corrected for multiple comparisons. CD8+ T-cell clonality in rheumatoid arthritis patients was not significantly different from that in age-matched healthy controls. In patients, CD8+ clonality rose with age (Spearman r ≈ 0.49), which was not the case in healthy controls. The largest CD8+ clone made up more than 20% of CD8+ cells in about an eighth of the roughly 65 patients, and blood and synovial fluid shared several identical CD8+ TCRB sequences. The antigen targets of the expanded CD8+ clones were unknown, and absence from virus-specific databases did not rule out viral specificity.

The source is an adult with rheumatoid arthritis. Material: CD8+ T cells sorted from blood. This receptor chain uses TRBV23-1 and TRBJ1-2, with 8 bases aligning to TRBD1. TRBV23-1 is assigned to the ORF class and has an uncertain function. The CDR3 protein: CASSAGGVRGYTF. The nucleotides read TGCGCCAGCAGCGCAGGGGGCGTGAGGGGCTACACCTTC.